Each of the 28 T cell receptor beta chains below was sequenced from the same sample in a study of CD8+CD57+ T cells in acquired aplastic anemia. TCR beta VDJ and CDR3 profiling used genomic DNA as template. TCRdb reanalysed the reads using MiXCR and keeps one entry per CDR3 protein. The table includes about 160,000 distinct CDR3 sequences, approximately 44% detected once. Sequences were obtained from sorted CD4+, CD8+, or CD8+CD57+ T cells (not recorded which) from PBMCs. The receptors originated from a human donor in good health.

This clonotype was counted ten times or more. This chain's CDR3 is CASSTSGENSPLHF. In DNA form, the CDR3 reads TGTGCCAGCAGTACCTCAGGGGAAAATTCACCCCTCCACTTT. The chain carries TRBV6-1 and TRBJ1-6, with a possible D match to TRBD1 (6 bases). The CDR3 sequence is 14 residues long. In germline, CDR1 is MNHNS, CDR2 SASEGT. V lost 5 bases to trimming and J lost 7 bases, with 12 bases between them.

The chain links TRBV5-5 to TRBJ2-7; possibly TRBD1 for D (6 bases). CDR3 length: 14 residues. The V and J ends lost 1 base and 4 bases respectively, with 12 bases between them. The germline V gene has CDR1 SGHKS and CDR2 YYEKEE (reference sequence). The CDR3 spells CASSLSQGSYEQYF. The CDR3 DNA reads as TGTGCCAGCAGCTTGAGTCAGGGGTCGTACGAGCAGTACTTC.

This clonotype occurred many times. The CDR3 is CASSVLLEENEQFF. CDR3 DNA: TGTGCCAGCAGCGTTCTATTGGAGGAGAATGAGCAGTTCTTC. V usage is TRBV9 and J usage is TRBJ2-1; possible D gene TRBD2, 5 bases. V was shortened by 2 bases and J by 7 bases, with 13 bases between the two germline ends. Germline V gene sequence: CDR1 SGDLS, CDR2 YYNGEE. The CDR3 has 14 amino acids.

The genes are TRBV10-3 and TRBJ1-6; the D gene is possibly TRBD1 (6 bases). V was cut by 6 bases and J by 8 bases, with 20 bases left in between. This CDR3 region has 16 residues. Germline V gene data show CDR1 as ENHRY and CDR2 as SYGVKD. The CDR3 DNA sequence: TGTGCCATCAGCGAGGAGGCCGGCAGGGGACATTCACCCCTCCACTTT. Protein sequence: CAISEEAGRGHSPLHF.

This clonotype was detected only a few times. J is TRBJ2-2 and V is TRBV5-6, with D perhaps given as TRBD1 or TRBD2 (6 bases each). The germline gives CDR1 SGHDT, CDR2 YYEEEE. The ends were cut back, 5 bases at V and 2 bases at J, with 13 bases in the middle. This CDR3 has 15 residues. CDR3 coding DNA: TGTGCCAGCAGGGCGGGACAAACTAACACCGGGGAGCTGTTTTTT. Its protein is CASRAGQTNTGELFF.

This chain connects TRBV2 to TRBJ2-7; TRBD1 or TRBD2 may be the D gene (7 bases each). There are 15 residues in the CDR3. The V and J ends lost 7 bases and 1 base respectively, with 17 bases between them. Germline CDR1 and CDR2: SNHLY and FYNNEI. CDR3 residues: CASTGRAGGSYEQYF. CDR3 coding DNA: TGTGCCAGCACTGGGAGGGCAGGGGGATCCTACGAGCAGTACTTC.

The chain employs TRBV12-3 or TRBV12-4 and TRBJ2-7; either TRBD1 or TRBD2 may supply D (6 bases each). Trimming shortened V by 7 bases and J by 6 bases, and 16 bases separated the two germline ends. The CDR3 sequence is 13 residues long. The CDR3 DNA reads TGTGCCAGCACCTTACAGGGACTCGGCGAGCAGTACTTC. Translation: CASTLQGLGEQYF.

With regard to this clonotype: This sequence may be a read error, since a much larger clone differs from it by one base. Without the conserved terminal phenylalanine or tryptophan, this CDR3 likely stems from a read error. The V and J genes are TRBV12-3 or TRBV12-4 and TRBJ2-3; 7 bases match TRBD2. The V and J ends lost 5 bases and 4 bases, in that order; junction bases with no gene match: 9. The CDR3 has 15 amino acids. CDR3 in DNA: TGTGCCAGCAGTCCCGGGACTATTACTGCAGATACGCAGTATTCT. It translates to CASSPGTITADTQYS.

J is TRBJ2-1 and V is TRBV19; 7 bases fit TRBD1. CDR1 and CDR2 (germline): LNHDA, SQIVND (reference sequence). V was pared by 8 bases and J by 0 bases, with 7 bases of the junction left unmatched. The CDR3 loop spans 15 amino acids. For the CDR3, the DNA is TGTGCCAGTGGACAGGCCGACGGCTCCTACAATGAGCAGTTCTTC. Its translation: CASGQADGSYNEQFF.

The V call is TRBV7-8, the J call TRBJ2-7; D unresolved. V shed 0 bases and J shed 2 bases, with 14 bases lying between them. The CDR3 length is 16 residues. Germline CDR1 SGHVS, CDR2 FQNEAQ. DNA of the CDR3: TGTGCCAGCAGCTTAGCCCCAAATCGGGCAGCCTACGAGCAGTACTTC. This sequence encodes CASSLAPNRAAYEQYF.

Points on this clonotype: This clone may be a read error of a much larger clone one base away. The chain recombines TRBV7-9 with TRBJ2-3, with 8 bases lining up with TRBD1. Looked up from germline, CDR1 is SEHNR and CDR2 is FQNEAQ (reference sequence). The CDR3 has 14 residues. Written as DNA, the CDR3 is TGTGCCGGCGCTGGGACAGGTTTCGCAGATACGCACTATTTT. Protein sequence: CAGAGTGFADTHYF.

The chain has TRBV19 and TRBJ2-1, with a possible D match to TRBD2 (6 bases). The CDR3 is 15 amino acids. The V and J ends lost 6 bases and 0 bases respectively, with 12 bases between them. Germline V gene sequence: CDR1 LNHDA, CDR2 SQIVND (reference sequence). The CDR3: CASSASASSYNEQFF. CDR3 nucleotide sequence: TGTGCCAGTAGCGCTAGCGCGAGCTCCTACAATGAGCAGTTCTTC.

V gene TRBV20-1 combines with J gene TRBJ2-7, with D possibly being TRBD1 (7 bases). Trimming took 6 bases from V and 0 from J, leaving 15 bases between them. This CDR3 spans 14 amino acids. The V gene's germline CDR1 is DFQATT and CDR2 SNEGSKA (reference sequence). The DNA for the CDR3 is TGCAGTGCCGGGCGGGACAGTTACTCCTACGAGCAGTACTTC. Its translation: CSAGRDSYSYEQYF.

There are many counts of this clonotype. This chain joins TRBV6-1 and TRBJ2-2; D tentatively fits TRBD1 or TRBD2 (5 bases each). The CDR3 is made up of 15 amino acids. V lost 2 bases to trimming and J lost 6 bases, with 13 bases between them. Germline CDR1 is MNHNS and CDR2 is SASEGT. The CDR3 loop reads CASSERSPGPGELFF. The CDR3 nucleotides are TGTGCCAGCAGTGAAAGGTCACCGGGGCCCGGGGAGCTGTTTTTT.

J is TRBJ2-3 and V is TRBV27, with 12 bases fitting TRBD2. This CDR3 comprises 19 residues. Trimming took 7 bases from V and 9 from J; bases not matched to a gene: 23. Germline V CDR1 and CDR2: MNHEY, SMNVEV (reference sequence). CDR3 nucleotide sequence: TGTGCCAGCACCCCGGAGCTAGCGGGGGGGCATCGACTTAAAAACACGCAGTATTTT. It encodes CASTPELAGGHRLKNTQYF.

This clonotype has just a few counts. V usage is TRBV2 and J usage is TRBJ1-6, with D possibly TRBD1 on 6 matching bases. The germline gives CDR1 SNHLY, CDR2 FYNNEI. The germline V and J ends were trimmed by 1 base and 11 bases, with 9 bases remaining between them. CDR3 size: 13 residues. CDR3 in amino acids: CASSEGGRTPLHF. DNA for the CDR3: TGTGCCAGCAGTGAAGGGGGGCGCACACCCCTCCACTTT.

This chain links TRBV25-1 with TRBJ2-2; possible D gene TRBD2, 5 bases. The CDR3 loop spans 12 amino acids. Germline-derived CDR1 and CDR2 are MGHDK and SYGVNS. Trimming shortened V by 8 bases and J by 5 bases, and 9 bases separated the two germline ends. CDR3 nucleotides: TGTGCCAGCGAACAGCGGACCGGGGAGCTGTTTTTT. It specifies CASEQRTGELFF.

This chain links TRBV15 with TRBJ1-2; 7 nucleotides agree with TRBD1. V was clipped by 0 bases and J by 0 bases; unmatched bases: 4. The CDR3 is 16 amino acids. Looked up from germline, CDR1 is LNHNV and CDR2 is YYDKDF (reference sequence). For the CDR3, the DNA is TGTGCCACCAGCAGAGACAGGGGGGGGACTAACTATGGCTACACCTTC. Translating gives CATSRDRGGTNYGYTF.

The genes are TRBV15 and TRBJ2-7; maybe TRBD1 (6 bases). V lost 5 bases and J lost 2, with 16 bases in between. Germline CDR1 is LNHNV and CDR2 is YYDKDF (reference sequence). The CDR3 is 15 residues long. CDR3 in amino acids: CATSGRQALTYEQYF. The CDR3, as DNA: TGTGCCACCAGCGGGAGACAGGCCCTAACCTACGAGCAGTACTTC.

Points on this clonotype: Mismatch with germline at one junction end may stem from a read error. The chain recombines TRBV10-3 with TRBJ2-4; a possible D gene is TRBD1 (8 bases). Germline CDR1 is ENHRY and CDR2 is SYGVKD. This CDR3 contains 16 residues. The CDR3 is CASSEQGGVAKNIQYF. The CDR3 DNA follows: TGTGCCAGCAGTGAACAGGGGGGGGTAGCCAAAAACATTCAGTACTTC.

The rearrangement joins TRBV3-1 to TRBJ2-3, with TRBD2 matching 7 bases. This CDR3 comprises 14 residues. With V trimmed by 4 bases and J by 6 bases, 7 bases remained unmatched. Per the germline V gene, CDR1 is LGHDT and CDR2 is YNNKEL (reference sequence). The CDR3 DNA sequence: TGTGCCAGCAGCCCGCCCGGGGGAGGGGATACGCAGTATTTT. This codes for CASSPPGGGDTQYF.

Comment on this clonotype: A much larger clonotype is one base distant, so this may be a read error. V and J are TRBV24-1 and TRBJ1-1, with D unresolved. The germline V gene has CDR1 KGHDR and CDR2 SFDVKD. The CDR3 is 11 amino acids. V was pared by 6 bases and J by 1 base, with 2 bases between. CDR3 sequence: CATSKNTEAFF. Here the CDR3 DNA reads TGTGCCACCAGTAAGAACACTGAAGCTTTCTTT.

This clonotype was counted only a few times. This may be a read error, as it is one base from a much larger clone. V gene TRBV12-3 or TRBV12-4 combines with J gene TRBJ2-7; 13 bases map to TRBD2. The length of the CDR3 is 15 residues. Germline trimming cut 5 bases from V and 3 bases from J; bases unmatched to any gene: 4. CDR3 sequence reads: CASSMGLAGRYEQYF. The CDR3 bases are TGTGCCAGCAGTATGGGACTAGCGGGACGCTACGAGCAGTACTTC.

The chain couples TRBV4-2 to TRBJ1-2, with 8 bases matching TRBD1. The V and J ends lost 0 bases and 7 bases, in that order; junction bases with no gene match: 10. The CDR3 is made up of 16 amino acids. Germline V gene sequence: CDR1 LGHNA, CDR2 YNFKEQ. CDR3: CASSQENVGQGAGYTF. CDR3 sequence (DNA): TGTGCCAGCAGCCAAGAGAATGTCGGACAGGGTGCTGGCTACACCTTC.

Many counts were recorded for this clonotype. This chain uses TRBV15 with TRBJ1-2; D is perhaps TRBD1 (5 bases). CDR3 size: 14 residues. In germline, CDR1 is LNHNV, CDR2 YYDKDF (reference sequence). Trimming removed 0 bases at V and 7 bases at J, with 12 bases between. The CDR3 nucleotides are TGTGCCACCAGCAGAGATAAGACAGTCAGTGGCTACACCTTC. This encodes CATSRDKTVSGYTF.

In its sample, this clonotype was seen many times. V gene TRBV7-9 combines with J gene TRBJ1-1; D remains ambiguous. Trimming stripped 5 bases from V and 2 bases from J, with 6 bases between. Germline lookup yields CDR1 SEHNR and CDR2 FQNEAQ (reference sequence). This CDR3 is built from 12 residues. CDR3 sequence (DNA): TGTGCCAGCAGCGTATATAACACTGAAGCTTTCTTT. Translated: CASSVYNTEAFF.

This clonotype was seen repeatedly, ten times or more. The chain joins TRBV9 to TRBJ2-1, with 8 bases matching TRBD2. The CDR3 is made up of 14 amino acids. Germline V gives CDR1 SGDLS, CDR2 YYNGEE. The junction had 7 bases not matched to a gene; V was cut back by 6 bases and J by 5 bases. The chain's CDR3 is CASNRRGADNEQFF. CDR3 sequence (DNA): TGTGCCAGCAACAGGCGGGGGGCCGACAATGAGCAGTTCTTC.

Comment on this clonotype: This may arise from a read error, as a much more abundant clone is one base away. The chain recombines TRBV12-3 or TRBV12-4 with TRBJ2-2, with 8 bases lining up with TRBD2. V lost 11 bases and J lost 7; bases outside the gene matches: 9. The length of the CDR3 is 13 residues. The CDR3: CAANGRARGELFF. In DNA, the CDR3 is TGTGCCGCTAACGGGAGGGCCCGCGGGGAGCTGTTTTTT.